The T cell receptor (beta chain) under discussion was sequenced for a study of cytomegalovirus exposure and HLA in healthy donors. Points from the study as a whole: Apart from CMV serostatus, no immune exposure information was available. The study flagged about 150 TCR beta chains as cytomegalovirus-associated.

Amplification used 60 Vbeta primers and 13 Jbeta primers. Using immunoSEQ multiplex PCR, the repertoire was profiled, and TCRdb retains in-frame clones only, with some absent. The sample includes 210,000 or so clones, around 80% of them seen just once. The V segment lost 4 bases and the J segment 4 bases; nucleotides outside the gene matches: 7. The CDR3 length is 14 residues. The germline V gene encodes CDR1 SGDLS and CDR2 YYNGEE. Concerning this clone itself: The antigen remains unidentified.

Sequences were obtained from PBMCs. The chain uses TRBV9 and TRBJ2-7; TRBD2 matches 8 bases. The receptor was derived from a boy aged 2 to 10 in good health and CMV-seronegative. The CDR3 DNA reads TGTGCCAGCAGCTCGGCGGGAGGACGATACGAGCAGTACTTC. Its translation: CASSSAGGRYEQYF.